The rows below give T cell receptor beta chains drawn from one sample of a study of molecular identifiers for immune sequencing clone quantification. TCRdb fed the PCR reads into MiXCR, producing one record per CDR3 protein. Of approximately 630,000 distinct CDR3 sequences listed, about 25% are singletons. The sequenced sample was naive CD8+ T cells from blood, with Jurkat cell RNA spiked in. The receptors derive from a human donor in good health. Some libraries in this study had Jurkat cell RNA spiked in. Both conserved end residues are part of each CDR3. The D gene is left open where the match is weak. Size is stated for part of the rows, as once, few or many counts, or as a class when the clone is expanded.

>TRBV7-6|TRBJ2-1|many|TRBD2
TGTGCCAGCAGCTTAGCGATCATTCCTAGCGGGTCCTACAATGAGCAGTTCTTC
CASSLAIIPSGSYNEQFF
>TRBV7-9|TRBJ2-7|many|.
TGTGCCAGCAGCTACGGCCCCTCGCGGGAGCAGTACTTC
CASSYGPSREQYF
>TRBV13|TRBJ2-3|few|.
TGTGCCAGCAGGAAATGGGGGGGGCAGACAGATACGCAGTATTTT
CASRKWGGQTDTQYF
>TRBV20-1|TRBJ2-7|many|.
TGCAGTGTTCGCGGGTACTCCTACGAGCAGTACTTC
CSVRGYSYEQYF
>TRBV15|TRBJ2-7|once|TRBD1
TGTGCCACCAGCAGACCCCGGGGACAGGGTTACGAGCAGTACTTC
CATSRPRGQGYEQYF
>TRBV5-6|TRBJ2-7|.|TRBD1
TGTGCCAGCAGCCAACTGACAGGGGGCTATGTCGAGCAGTACTTC
CASSQLTGGYVEQYF
>TRBV9|TRBJ1-1|few|.
TGTGCCAGCAGCGTAGCAGGGGTAGATACTGAAGCTTTCTTT
CASSVAGVDTEAFF
>TRBV18|TRBJ2-5|.|.
TGTGCCAGCTCACCATCCGACGAGGGAGAGACCCAGTACTTC
CASSPSDEGETQYF
>TRBV12-3/TRBV12-4|TRBJ2-7|.|.
TGTGCCAGCAGTTTATCCATGAGGGAGCAGTACTTC
CASSLSMREQYF
>TRBV9|TRBJ2-1|.|.
TGTGCCAGCAGCACACGCGAGGAGCAGTTCTTC
CASSTREEQFF
>TRBV4-1|TRBJ1-5|.|.
TGCGCCAGCAGCCAGCTCCTGGTCCTGGAGAGAGATACGCAGCATTTT
CASSQLLVLERDTQHF
>TRBV30|TRBJ2-7|.|TRBD1
TGTGCCTGGGGGGGGGACAGGGGGCCCGACCTCATTTCCTACGAGCAGTACTTC
CAWGGDRGPDLISYEQYF
>TRBV4-3|TRBJ2-7|many|.
TGCGCCAGCAGCCAGTCTACAGGCTACGAGCAGTACTTC
CASSQSTGYEQYF
>TRBV9|TRBJ1-1|few|.
TGTGCCAGCAGCGTAGGGGGGGGGGGTGAGGCTTTCTTT
CASSVGGGGEAFF
>TRBV12-3/TRBV12-4|TRBJ2-5|few|.
TGTGCCAGCAGGGGGGGCCGAGAGACCCAGTACTTC
CASRGGRETQYF
>TRBV27|TRBJ2-3|many|TRBD1
TGTGCCAGCTCCGGGACAGCAAACACAGATACGCAGTATTTT
CASSGTANTDTQYF
>TRBV4-1|TRBJ2-7|many|.
TGCGCCAGCAGCCAGGTATACTCCCCAAGATACGAGCAGTACTTC
CASSQVYSPRYEQYF
>TRBV29-1|TRBJ2-7|.|.
TGCAGCGTTGAATTGGCAGGAACCTACGAGCAGTACTTC
CSVELAGTYEQYF
>TRBV11-2|TRBJ2-1|many|TRBD2
TGTGCCAGCAGCTCCCTCCCGGGACTAGATGCGTCCGGCTCCTACAATGAGCAGTTCTTC
CASSSLPGLDASGSYNEQFF
>TRBV20-1|TRBJ2-1|.|TRBD2
TGCAGTGCTAGGCGGGAGGGTACGAATGAGCAGTTCTTC
CSARREGTNEQFF
>TRBV19|TRBJ2-7|many|.
TGTGCCAGCAGCATATCGGGTTCCTACGAGCAGTACTTC
CASSISGSYEQYF
>TRBV6-5|TRBJ2-7|.|.
TGTGCCAGCAGTTACGGGACACCCCTCTACGAGCAGTACTTC
CASSYGTPLYEQYF
>TRBV4-1|TRBJ2-7|.|.
TGCGTCAGCAGCCCAACAGTATTAGGGGACGAGCAGTACTTC
CVSSPTVLGDEQYF
>TRBV6-6|TRBJ1-5|many|.
TGTGCCAGCAGTTACTCGAATCCCGGCAGCAATCAGCCCCAGCATTTT
CASSYSNPGSNQPQHF
>TRBV7-2|TRBJ2-7|many|.
TGTGCCAGCAGCTTGGAAGGGACGGAGGCCTACGAGCAGTACTTC
CASSLEGTEAYEQYF
>TRBV9|TRBJ2-2|few|TRBD2
TGTGCCAGCAGCGTAGTTGGACTAGGAGGTGCCGGGGAGCTGTTTTTT
CASSVVGLGGAGELFF
>TRBV19|TRBJ1-5|few|.
TGTGCCAGTAGTTTCACATCACAGGGTAGCAATCAGCCCCAGCATTTT
CASSFTSQGSNQPQHF
>TRBV12-3/TRBV12-4|TRBJ2-5|many|.
TGTGCCAGCAGTTTATCGCCGGGACAAGGACAAGAGACCCAGTACTTC
CASSLSPGQGQETQYF
>TRBV3-1|TRBJ2-7|many|.
TGTGCCAGCAGTCGCAGGACGAGGGCCTACGAGCAGTACTTC
CASSRRTRAYEQYF
>TRBV19|TRBJ1-1|.|.
TGTGCCAGTAGGAGTTTTAATGCGGACACTGAAGCTTTCTTT
CASRSFNADTEAFF
>TRBV4-3|TRBJ2-3|many|.
TGCGCCAGCAGCCAAGATCGTAGCCCGGGCTTGGCAGATACGCAGTATTTT
CASSQDRSPGLADTQYF
>TRBV7-9|TRBJ1-5|many|TRBD1
TGTGCCAGCAGCCGGACAGGCCTGGGCAATCAGCCCCAGCATTTT
CASSRTGLGNQPQHF
>TRBV19|TRBJ1-1|.|.
TGTGCCAGTAGTATAGATGAAGGGTTGGAGACTGAAGCTTTCTTT
CASSIDEGLETEAFF
>TRBV5-6|TRBJ2-7|many|TRBD1
TGTGCCAGCACTACCCCCGGGACAGGGGACTACGAGCAGTACTTC
CASTTPGTGDYEQYF
>TRBV5-1|TRBJ2-3|many|.
TGTGCCAGCAGCTTAATAGGGGGGCCGACAGATACGCAGTATTTT
CASSLIGGPTDTQYF
>TRBV7-9|TRBJ1-6|few|TRBD1
TGTGCCAGCAGCTTACCAACAGGGGGTCCCTCACCCCTCCACTTT
CASSLPTGGPSPLHF
>TRBV25-1|TRBJ2-1|.|.
TGTGCCAGCAGTGAATTAGAGACAGAATTCTACAATGAGCAGTTCTTC
CASSELETEFYNEQFF
>TRBV7-6|TRBJ1-1|many|.
TGTGCCAGCAGTATGACAGGAAACACTGAAGCTTTCTTT
CASSMTGNTEAFF
>TRBV9|TRBJ2-1|.|TRBD2
TGTGCCAGCAGCTCCCCAGCGGGAGGGCCGGTCAATGAGCAGTTCTTC
CASSSPAGGPVNEQFF
>TRBV19|TRBJ2-1|.|.
TGTGCCAGTAGTATCGGCGCGATCAAGTTCTTC
CASSIGAIKFF
>TRBV10-3|TRBJ1-4|.|TRBD1
TGTGCCATCAGTGACCCACCCGGGACAGGGGGTGAAAAACTGTTTTTT
CAISDPPGTGGEKLFF